This paragraph covers one TCR beta chain sequence. Its antigen specificity is not known. One end of the junction is discordant with germline, which a read error may explain. From the cysteine up to the phenylalanine, the CDR3 has a length of 14 residues. The retained sequence is limited to the CDR3, 42 bases, with the frame set at the first base. The germline V gene encodes CDR1 PRHDT and CDR2 FYEKMQ (reference sequence). Bulk unsorted tissue served as the source for RNA extraction, and RNA quality was assessed using a NanoDrop ND-1000 and an Agilent 2100. Newly diagnosed lung cancer patients without prior chemotherapy who had been admitted for thoracic surgery in China between August and November 2014 were enrolled as donors. The study excluded patients who had received radiotherapy or chemotherapy before or who had another cancer at the same time. Pieces of surgical tissue measuring about 1-2.3 cm3 were kept in RNAlater solution and held at -80 degrees C until needed.

This specimen comes from a study of tumor and adjacent non-tumor tissue in lung cancer (dated 2018 in TCRdb). In terms of the full investigation: By cancer type, the cohort comprised eleven to twelve adenocarcinoma patients, a couple of squamous cell carcinoma patients and 1 small cell lung cancer patient. The 15 or so patients were aged about 30 to 76 years, included roughly ten men and 5 women, and had TNM stage I to III disease. Sequencing produced more than 100,000,000 productive TCRbeta reads in total, an average of about 4 million reads per sample. The study compared bulk TCRbeta repertoires between lung tumor tissue and matched distant non-tumor lung tissue from about 14 lung cancer patients. TCRbeta CDR3 sequencing was performed on roughly 27 paired specimens, with one tumor sample and one normal lung sample collected per patient.

Receptor amplification or capture employed multiplex PCR. TCRdb shows the sequencer as Illumina HiSeq 2500. Following protocols modified from ARM-PCR, the researchers constructed TCRbeta libraries through three rounds of nested PCR with primers (Table S4). Before sequencing, PCR products in the 200-500 bp range were cut out of the gel and cleaned up using the QIAquick gel extraction kit. The published analysis was carried out like this. Trimmomatic was used to clean the reads, FLASH was used to merge the reads into complete CDR3 sequences, and MiTCR was used to assign the reads to V(D)J germline segments. Clonal diversity was computed as the inverse Simpson's index with VDJtools. Productive reads were defined as in-frame sequences without a premature stop codon. TCRdb reanalyzed the raw reads on its own, using fastp at Q25 for trimming and MiXCR for clone calling, and kept in-frame beta chains. Entries that share a CDR3 protein sequence are merged under the most common genes and DNA. None of the V and J calls come from the authors' own analysis; TCRdb made them. Within this sample are about 80,000 distinct CDR3 sequences, with around 70% of them counted one time only. In total, the top ten clones hold approximately 9% of the sample.

General study outcomes and caveats: The methods do not name the sequencing platform or mention unique molecular identifiers. With only around 16 patients in the cohort, the authors noted that larger samples and more detailed clinical data are needed. Peripheral blood was not sequenced, so blood TCRbeta repertoires were not examined in the lung cancer patients of the study. A significantly larger cumulative share of the repertoire was made up by the top 100 clones in normal lung than in tumor tissue. Tumor tissue showed significantly higher TCR diversity (inverse Simpson) than normal lung tissue, at about 410 vs 180 (P = 0.0075, Mann-Whitney U test). Younger patients had significantly higher TCR diversity, and higher tumor TCR diversity was associated with shorter overall and disease-free survival.

The sample was lung tumor tissue. The V and J genes are TRBV13 and TRBJ2-5; 9 middle bases align to TRBD2. The receptor was derived from a woman aged 40 to 50 with non-small cell lung cancer. This receptor carries the CDR3 CASSPWTSEKTQYF. The sequence in DNA is TGTGCCAGCAGCCCTTGGACTAGCGAAAAGACACAGTACTTC.